Given below is one T cell receptor (beta chain) in context. The antigen remains undetermined. One entry per CDR3 protein results from TCRdb running MiXCR on the 5' RACE reads. The sample carries 350,000 to 450,000 distinct CDR3 sequences, roughly a sixth recorded once. The source of the sample is a study of T cells after yellow fever vaccination. Findings and caveats of the study: Clonotype sharing between CD4 and CD8 compartments was small. The secondary response was weaker, and its peak arrived faster, on day 5 versus 15.

The ends were cut back, 0 bases at V and 1 base at J, with 10 bases in the middle. CDR3 length equals 16 residues. CDR1 LNHNV and CDR2 YYDKDF come from the germline V gene (reference sequence). This sequence was found in a man younger than 35 who received the YFV17D yellow fever vaccine. The starting material was PBMCs, obtained before the yellow fever booster vaccination. The genes are TRBV15 and TRBJ2-1; D not resolved. In DNA, the CDR3 is TGTGCCACCAGCAGAGATCGAGAGACATCCTACAATGAGCAGTTCTTC. It is translated as CATSRDRETSYNEQFF.